This T cell receptor beta chain was identified during a study of OX40 agonist ivuxolimab in advanced cancers. About the full investigation: Ivuxolimab, which targeted the costimulatory receptor OX40 (CD134), was an agonistic, fully human IgG2 monoclonal antibody. Partial responses occurred in three dose-escalation patients: two with cutaneous melanoma and one with hepatocellular carcinoma. The dose-escalation cohort was approximately 83% male with a mean age of about 58 years, ranging from 23 to 79. Peripheral TCRbeta sequencing was intended to test whether TCR sequence diversity was altered and clonal T-cell expansion was caused by ivuxolimab. Intravenous ivuxolimab was administered to patients every 2 weeks at six dose levels: 0.01, 0.1, 0.3, 1.5, 3 and 10 mg/kg. Patients were allowed to have had prior anti-PD-1, anti-PD-L1 or anti-CTLA-4 therapy, and around 41% of the dose-escalation patients had previously received checkpoint inhibitors. Of the roughly 51 patients in dose escalation, around 20 had hepatocellular carcinoma, approximately 15 had melanoma, 9 had renal cell carcinoma and 9 had head and neck cancer. The paper describes the monotherapy dose-escalation part (N of about 47 patients) of the phase I trial of ivuxolimab. On the study overall, not on this receptor specifically: At doses of 0.1 to 3.0 mg/kg, clonal expansion of both CD4+ and CD8+ T cells in blood was seen between baseline and week 6. The antigen specificity of the peripheral T cells that underwent clonal expansion was not determined. After ivuxolimab, more expanded clones were found on average in CD8+ T cells than in CD4+ T cells. Partial responders in the 0.1-3.0 mg/kg groups had among the lowest normalized peripheral clonal expansion, especially among CD8+ T cells. Low levels of normalized T-cell clonal expansion were also seen in some patients who did not respond.

For sequencing of the TCRbeta CDR3 region, genomic DNA was extracted from the sorted cells. The immunoSEQ Assay was used for sequencing of TCRbeta CDR3 regions. Entries here come from immuneACCESS through TCRdb and include only in-frame sequences with V and J called. Some clones fail to appear in such tables; in the studies checked, an unresolved V gene covers under half of the shortfall, and the cause of the remainder is unknown. The sample yields under 80,000 clones; 93% were counted once. About 6.4% of the sample lies in the top ten. Compared with germline, V lacks 2 bases and J lacks 10 bases; bases without a gene match: 28. The CDR3 runs 21 residues from the cysteine to the phenylalanine. The only DNA kept is the CDR3, 63 bases in frame from the first base. Taken from the germline V gene, the CDR1 and CDR2 loops are KGHSH and LQKENI. A note on this clone: Its antigen remains unidentified. Qualities for individual bases were not recorded, and no much larger clone is one base off.

Patients with a history of autoimmune disease or receiving systemic immunosuppression were excluded from the trial. Peripheral blood for TCR sequencing was collected from all dose cohorts at baseline, on cycle 4 day 1, and on cycle 7 day 1. Samples were obtained from an open-label, multicenter, first-in-human phase I dose-escalation trial of ivuxolimab. Adults with locally advanced or metastatic head and neck squamous cell, hepatocellular, melanoma or renal cell carcinoma were enrolled in the trial. Before TCR sequencing, CD4+ T cells and CD8+ T cells from peripheral blood were sorted into separate populations.

The chain employs TRBV18 and TRBJ2-1, with 8 bases aligning to TRBD1. This clonotype was sampled from an adult with an advanced solid tumor such as melanoma, head and neck, liver or kidney cancer. The source material was CD4+ or CD8+ T cells sorted from blood, sampled in a trial of the OX40 agonist ivuxolimab. The CDR3 loop reads CASSPFVTIGGTGTGRGEQFF. Here is the DNA: TGTGCCAGCTCACCATTTGTTACCATTGGAGGTACCGGGACAGGCCGTGGAGAGCAGTTCTTC.